This T cell receptor beta chain was recorded in a study of T cell responses to AZD1222 COVID-19 vaccine. Study details: Second-dose recipients at about 4 or about 12 weeks were treated as one pooled group.

Trimming removed 4 bases from V and 4 bases from J; junction bases left unmatched: 4. The CDR3 consists of 14 residues. Germline V gene sequence: CDR1 PRHDT, CDR2 FYEKMQ (reference sequence). The repertoire was sequenced with immunoSEQ multiplex PCR; TCRdb's copy has only in-frame clones and lacks some. The sample has under 130,000 clones, roughly 80% seen once. The V and J genes are TRBV13 and TRBJ1-3; TRBD1 matches 7 bases. The material sequenced was peripheral blood, taken on day 0 of AZD1222 vaccination. The receptor was isolated from an adult in good health. This chain's CDR3 is CASSSRGRGNTIYF. The CDR3 bases are TGTGCCAGCAGCTCAAGGGGGCGAGGAAACACCATATATTTT.